The count of the clone carrying this T cell receptor (beta chain) is one. This sample was taken from a study of shared clonotypes between healthy human individuals. CDR1 is GTSNPN and CDR2 is SVGIG in the germline V gene (reference sequence). Trimming took 0 bases from V and 2 from J, leaving 11 bases between them. The CDR3 runs 14 residues. The data were produced by immunoSEQ multiplex PCR, yet TCRdb's version contains in-frame clones alone and is incomplete. The sample lists a few million clones; approximately 90% were seen once. The chain combines TRBV30 with TRBJ2-7; D gene uncertain. The sample taken for sequencing was naive CD4+ T cells from PBMCs. Subset of the sample: CD45RA+ positively selected. This TCR derives from a man aged 18 to 35 in good health. Some clones in this sample may be carry-over from other donors' samples. DNA for the CDR3: TGTGCCTGGAGTGTACCGTTTTTCGCCTACGAGCAGTACTTC. Its translation: CAWSVPFFAYEQYF.